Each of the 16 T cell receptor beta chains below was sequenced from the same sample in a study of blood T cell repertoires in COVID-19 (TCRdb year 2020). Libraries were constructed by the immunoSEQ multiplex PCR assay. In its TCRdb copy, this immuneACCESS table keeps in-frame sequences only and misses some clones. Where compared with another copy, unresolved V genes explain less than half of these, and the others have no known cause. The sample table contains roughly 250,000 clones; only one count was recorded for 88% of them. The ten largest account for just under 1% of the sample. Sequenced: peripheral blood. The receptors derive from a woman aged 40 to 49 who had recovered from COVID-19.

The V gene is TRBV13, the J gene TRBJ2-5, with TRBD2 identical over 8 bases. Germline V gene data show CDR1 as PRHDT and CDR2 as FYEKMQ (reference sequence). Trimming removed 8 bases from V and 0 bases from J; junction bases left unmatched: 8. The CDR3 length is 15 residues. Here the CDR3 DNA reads TGTGCCAGCCGGGGGTCTAGCGGGCACCAAGAGACCCAGTACTTC. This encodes CASRGSSGHQETQYF. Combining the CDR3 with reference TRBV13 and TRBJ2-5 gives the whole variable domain AAGVIQSPRHLIKEKRETATLKCYPIPRHDTVYWYQQGPGQDPQFLISFYEKMQSDKGSIPDRFSAQQFSDYHSELNMSSLELGDSALYFCASRGSSGHQETQYFGPGTRLLVL.

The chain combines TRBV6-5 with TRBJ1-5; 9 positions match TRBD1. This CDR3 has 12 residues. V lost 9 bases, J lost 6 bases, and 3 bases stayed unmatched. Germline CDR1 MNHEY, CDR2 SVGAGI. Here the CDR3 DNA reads TGTGCCAGTCGACAGGGGGGTCAGCCCCAGCATTTT. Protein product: CASRQGGQPQHF.

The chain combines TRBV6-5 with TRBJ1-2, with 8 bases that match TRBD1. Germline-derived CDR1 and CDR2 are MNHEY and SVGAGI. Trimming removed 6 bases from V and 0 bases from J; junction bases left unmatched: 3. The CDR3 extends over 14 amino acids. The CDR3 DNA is TGTGCCAGCAGGGAGACAGGGGCTAACTATGGCTACACCTTC. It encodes CASRETGANYGYTF.

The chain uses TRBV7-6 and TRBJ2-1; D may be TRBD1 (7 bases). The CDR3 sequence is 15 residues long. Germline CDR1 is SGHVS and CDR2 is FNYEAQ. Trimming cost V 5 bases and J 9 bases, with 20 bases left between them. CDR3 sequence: CASSPGGLDRSEQFF. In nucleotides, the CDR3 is TGTGCCAGCAGCCCAGGGGGGCTTGATAGGAGTGAGCAGTTCTTC. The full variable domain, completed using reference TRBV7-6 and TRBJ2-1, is GAGVSQSPRYKVTKRGQDVALRCDPISGHVSLYWYRQALGQGPEFLTYFNYEAQQDKSGLPNDRFSAERPEGSISTLTIQRTEQRDSAMYRCASSPGGLDRSEQFFGPGTRLTVL.

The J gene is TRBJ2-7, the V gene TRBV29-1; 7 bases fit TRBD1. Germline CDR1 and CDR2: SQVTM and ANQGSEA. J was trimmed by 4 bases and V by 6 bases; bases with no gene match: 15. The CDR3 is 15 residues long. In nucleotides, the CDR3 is TGCAGCGTCCAACTGACAGGGTCGGGGCCATACGAGCAGTACTTC. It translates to CSVQLTGSGPYEQYF.

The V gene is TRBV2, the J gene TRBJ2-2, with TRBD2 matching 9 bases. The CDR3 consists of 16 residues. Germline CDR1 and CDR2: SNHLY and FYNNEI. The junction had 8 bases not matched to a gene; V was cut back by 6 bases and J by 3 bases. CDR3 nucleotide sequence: TGTGCCAGCAGCCAACGCCTAGCGGGGTACACCGGGGAGCTGTTTTTT. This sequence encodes CASSQRLAGYTGELFF.

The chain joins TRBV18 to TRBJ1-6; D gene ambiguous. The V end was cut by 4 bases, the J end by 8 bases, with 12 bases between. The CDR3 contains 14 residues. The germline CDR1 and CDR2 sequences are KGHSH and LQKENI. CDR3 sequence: CASSRNARDSPLHF. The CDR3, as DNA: TGTGCCAGCTCACGAAACGCTCGGGATTCACCCCTCCACTTT.

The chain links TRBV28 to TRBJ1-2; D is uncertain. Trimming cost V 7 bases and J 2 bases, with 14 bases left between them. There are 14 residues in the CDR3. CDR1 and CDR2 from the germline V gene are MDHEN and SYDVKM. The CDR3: CASTPLGSNYGYTF. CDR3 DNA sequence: TGTGCCAGCACCCCGTTGGGCTCCAACTATGGCTACACCTTC.

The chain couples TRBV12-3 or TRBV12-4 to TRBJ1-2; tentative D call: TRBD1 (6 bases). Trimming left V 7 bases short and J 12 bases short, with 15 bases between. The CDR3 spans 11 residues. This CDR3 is CASTSDRRNTF. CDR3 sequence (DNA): TGTGCCAGCACCTCGGACAGAAGGAACACCTTC.

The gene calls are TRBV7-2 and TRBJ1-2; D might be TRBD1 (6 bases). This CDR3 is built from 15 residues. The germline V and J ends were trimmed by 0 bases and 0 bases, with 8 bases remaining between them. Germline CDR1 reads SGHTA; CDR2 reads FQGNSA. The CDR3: CASSLAQGANYGYTF. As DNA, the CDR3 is TGTGCCAGCAGCTTAGCACAGGGAGCTAACTATGGCTACACCTTC. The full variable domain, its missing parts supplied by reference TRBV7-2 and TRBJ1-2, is GAGVSQSPSNKVTEKGKDVELRCDPISGHTALYWYRQSLGQGLEFLIYFQGNSAPDKSGLPSDRFSAERTGGSVSTLTIQRTQQEDSAVYLCASSLAQGANYGYTFGSGTRLTVV.

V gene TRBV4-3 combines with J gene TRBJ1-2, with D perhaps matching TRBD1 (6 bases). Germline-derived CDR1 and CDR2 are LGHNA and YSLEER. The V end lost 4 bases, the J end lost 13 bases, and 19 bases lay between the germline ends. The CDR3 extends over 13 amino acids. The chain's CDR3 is CASSPSATGPPTF. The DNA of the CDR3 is TGCGCCAGCAGCCCATCCGCTACAGGGCCACCCACCTTC.

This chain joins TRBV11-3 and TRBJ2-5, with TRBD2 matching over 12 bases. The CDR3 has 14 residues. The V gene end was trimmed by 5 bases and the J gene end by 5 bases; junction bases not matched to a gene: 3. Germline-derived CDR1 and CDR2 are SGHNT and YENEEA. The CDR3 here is CASSQTSGSETQYF. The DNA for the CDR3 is TGTGCCAGCAGCCAGACTAGCGGGAGTGAGACCCAGTACTTC.

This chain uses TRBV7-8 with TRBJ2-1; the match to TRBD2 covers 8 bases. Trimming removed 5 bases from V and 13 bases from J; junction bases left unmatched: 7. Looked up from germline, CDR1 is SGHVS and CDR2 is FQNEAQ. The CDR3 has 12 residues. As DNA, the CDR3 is TGTGCCAGCAGCCCCCCGGGACTAGTACAGTTCTTC. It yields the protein CASSPPGLVQFF.

Here the CDR3 DNA reads TGTGCCTGGAGGGGACAGGAGGCCTTTTGGGCTTTCTTT. Its translation: CAWRGQEAFWAFF. The chain uses TRBV30 and TRBJ1-1, with TRBD1 matching over 8 bases. J lost 11 bases, V lost 3 bases, and 11 bases had no gene match. The CDR3 is 13 amino acids. The germline V gene has CDR1 GTSNPN and CDR2 SVGIG (reference sequence).

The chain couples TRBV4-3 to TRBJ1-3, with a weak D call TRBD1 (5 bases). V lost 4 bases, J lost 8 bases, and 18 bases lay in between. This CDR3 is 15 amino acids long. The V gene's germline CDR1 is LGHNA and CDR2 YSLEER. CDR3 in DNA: TGCGCCAGCAGCCCATCCTCCCTACCGGGGGACACCATATATTTT. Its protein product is CASSPSSLPGDTIYF.

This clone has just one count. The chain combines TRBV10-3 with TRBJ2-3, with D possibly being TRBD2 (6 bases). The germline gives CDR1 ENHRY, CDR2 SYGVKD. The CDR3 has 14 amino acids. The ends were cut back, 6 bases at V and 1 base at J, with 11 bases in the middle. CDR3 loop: CAIRGGEGTDTQYF. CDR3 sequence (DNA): TGTGCCATCAGGGGAGGAGAGGGCACAGATACGCAGTATTTT.